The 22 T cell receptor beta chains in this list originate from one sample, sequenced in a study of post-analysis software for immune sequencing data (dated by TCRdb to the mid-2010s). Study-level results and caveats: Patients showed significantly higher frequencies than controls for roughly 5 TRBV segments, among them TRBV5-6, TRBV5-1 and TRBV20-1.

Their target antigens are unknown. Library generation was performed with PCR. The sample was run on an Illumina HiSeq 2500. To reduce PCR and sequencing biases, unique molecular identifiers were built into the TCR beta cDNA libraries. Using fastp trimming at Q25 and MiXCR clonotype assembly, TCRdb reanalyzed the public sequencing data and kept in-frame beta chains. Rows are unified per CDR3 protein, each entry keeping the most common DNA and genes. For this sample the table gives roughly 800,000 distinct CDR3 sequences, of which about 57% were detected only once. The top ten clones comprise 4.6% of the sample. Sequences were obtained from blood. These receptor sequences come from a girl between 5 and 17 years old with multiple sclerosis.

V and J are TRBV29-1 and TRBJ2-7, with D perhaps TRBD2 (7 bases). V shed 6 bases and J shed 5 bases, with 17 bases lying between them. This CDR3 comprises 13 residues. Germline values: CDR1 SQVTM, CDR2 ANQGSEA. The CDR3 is CSVGGLLANEQYF. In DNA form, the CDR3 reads TGCAGCGTGGGGGGGCTACTAGCGAACGAGCAGTACTTC.

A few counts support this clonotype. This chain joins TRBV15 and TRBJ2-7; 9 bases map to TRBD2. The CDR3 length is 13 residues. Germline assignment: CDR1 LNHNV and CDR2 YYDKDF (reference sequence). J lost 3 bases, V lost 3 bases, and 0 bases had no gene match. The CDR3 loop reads CATSRTSGYEQYF. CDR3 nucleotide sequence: TGTGCCACCAGCAGGACTAGCGGCTACGAGCAGTACTTC.

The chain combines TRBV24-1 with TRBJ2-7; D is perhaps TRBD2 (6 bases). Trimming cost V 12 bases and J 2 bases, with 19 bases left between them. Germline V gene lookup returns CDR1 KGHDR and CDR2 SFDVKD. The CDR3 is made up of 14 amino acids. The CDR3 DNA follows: TGTGCCGCGAAAGGCGGGGACCCCCCCTACGAGCAGTACTTC. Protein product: CAAKGGDPPYEQYF.

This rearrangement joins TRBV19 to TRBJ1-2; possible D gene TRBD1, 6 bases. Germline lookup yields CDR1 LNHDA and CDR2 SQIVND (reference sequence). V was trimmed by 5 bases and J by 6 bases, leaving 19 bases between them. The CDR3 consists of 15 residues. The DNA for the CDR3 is TGTGCCAGTAGTTTGCATACAGGGCCAACTGATGGCTACACCTTC. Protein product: CASSLHTGPTDGYTF. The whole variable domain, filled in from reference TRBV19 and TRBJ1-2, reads DGGITQSPKYLFRKEGQNVTLSCEQNLNHDAMYWYRQDPGQGLRLIYYSQIVNDFQKGDIAEGYSVSREKKESFPLTVTSAQKNPTAFYLCASSLHTGPTDGYTFGSGTRLTVV.

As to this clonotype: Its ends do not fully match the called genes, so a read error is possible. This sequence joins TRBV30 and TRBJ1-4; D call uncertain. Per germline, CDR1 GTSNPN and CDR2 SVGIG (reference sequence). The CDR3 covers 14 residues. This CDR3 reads CGWSYGTTNEKLFF. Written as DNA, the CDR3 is TGTGGCTGGAGTTACGGTACAACTAATGAAAAACTGTTTTTT. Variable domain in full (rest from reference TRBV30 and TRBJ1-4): SQTIHQWPATLVQPVGSPLSLECTVEGTSNPNLYWYRQAAGRGLQLLFYSVGIGQISSEVPQNLSASRPQDRQFILSSKKLLLSDSGFYLCGWSYGTTNEKLFFGSGTQLSVL.

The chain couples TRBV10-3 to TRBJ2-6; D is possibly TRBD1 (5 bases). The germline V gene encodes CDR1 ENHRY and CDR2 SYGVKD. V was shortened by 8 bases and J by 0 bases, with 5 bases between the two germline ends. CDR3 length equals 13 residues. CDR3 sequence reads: CAIGASGANVLTF. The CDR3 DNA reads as TGTGCCATCGGGGCCTCTGGGGCCAACGTCCTGACTTTC.

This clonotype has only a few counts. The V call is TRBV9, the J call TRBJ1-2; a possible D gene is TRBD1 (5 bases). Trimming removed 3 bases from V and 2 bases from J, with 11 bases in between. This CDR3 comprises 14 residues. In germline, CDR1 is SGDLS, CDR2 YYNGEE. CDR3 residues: CASSAVTANYGYTF. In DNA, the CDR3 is TGTGCCAGCAGCGCCGTGACAGCCAACTATGGCTACACCTTC.

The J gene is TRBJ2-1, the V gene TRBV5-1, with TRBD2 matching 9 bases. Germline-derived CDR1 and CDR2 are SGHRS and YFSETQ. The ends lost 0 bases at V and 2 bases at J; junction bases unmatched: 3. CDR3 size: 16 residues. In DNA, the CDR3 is TGCGCCAGCAGCTTGGAGGGCGGGGGGGCCTACAATGAGCAGTTCTTC. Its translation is CASSLEGGGAYNEQFF. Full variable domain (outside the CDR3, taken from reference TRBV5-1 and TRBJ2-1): KAGVTQTPRYLIKTRGQQVTLSCSPISGHRSVSWYQQTPGQGLQFLFEYFSETQRNKGNFPGRFSGRQFSNSRSEMNVSTLELGDSALYLCASSLEGGGAYNEQFFGPGTRLTVL.

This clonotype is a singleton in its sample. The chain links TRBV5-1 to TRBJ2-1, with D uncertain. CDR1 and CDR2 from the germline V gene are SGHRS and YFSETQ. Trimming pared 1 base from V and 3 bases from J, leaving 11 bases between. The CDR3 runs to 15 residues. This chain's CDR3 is CASSLSQIGYNEQFF. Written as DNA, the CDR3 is TGCGCCAGCAGCTTGAGCCAGATCGGCTACAATGAGCAGTTCTTC.

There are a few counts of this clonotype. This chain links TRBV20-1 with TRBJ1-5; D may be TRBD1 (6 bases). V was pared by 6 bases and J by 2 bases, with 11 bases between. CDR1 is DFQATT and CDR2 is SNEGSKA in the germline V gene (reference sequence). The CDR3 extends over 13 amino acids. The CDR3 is CSAEGGGNQPQHF. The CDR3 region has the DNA TGCAGTGCGGAGGGGGGCGGCAATCAGCCCCAGCATTTT.

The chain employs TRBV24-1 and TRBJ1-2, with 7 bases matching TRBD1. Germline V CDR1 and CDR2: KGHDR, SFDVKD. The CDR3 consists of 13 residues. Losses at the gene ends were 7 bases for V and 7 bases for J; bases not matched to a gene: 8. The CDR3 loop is CATSPGTEAGYTF. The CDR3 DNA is TGTGCCACCAGCCCCGGGACAGAAGCTGGCTACACCTTC.

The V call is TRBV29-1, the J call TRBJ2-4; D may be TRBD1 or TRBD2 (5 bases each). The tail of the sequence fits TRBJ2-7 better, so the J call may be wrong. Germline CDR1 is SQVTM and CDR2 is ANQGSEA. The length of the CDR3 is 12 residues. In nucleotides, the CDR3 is TGCAGCGTTGTCCGGGACCGGTACGAGCAGTACTTC. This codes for CSVVRDRYEQYF.

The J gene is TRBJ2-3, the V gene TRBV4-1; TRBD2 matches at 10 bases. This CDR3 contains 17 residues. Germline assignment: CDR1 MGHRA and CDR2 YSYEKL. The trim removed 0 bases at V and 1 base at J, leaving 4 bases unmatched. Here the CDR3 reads CASSQDPGTSGTDTQYF. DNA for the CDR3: TGCGCCAGCAGCCAAGATCCCGGGACTAGCGGCACAGATACGCAGTATTTT.

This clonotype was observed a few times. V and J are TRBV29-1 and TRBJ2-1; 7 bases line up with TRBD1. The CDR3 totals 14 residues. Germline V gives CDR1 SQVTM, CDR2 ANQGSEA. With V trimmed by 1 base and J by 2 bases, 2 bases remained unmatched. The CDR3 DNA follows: TGCAGCGTTGAAGGACAGGGCACCTACAATGAGCAGTTCTTC. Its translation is CSVEGQGTYNEQFF.

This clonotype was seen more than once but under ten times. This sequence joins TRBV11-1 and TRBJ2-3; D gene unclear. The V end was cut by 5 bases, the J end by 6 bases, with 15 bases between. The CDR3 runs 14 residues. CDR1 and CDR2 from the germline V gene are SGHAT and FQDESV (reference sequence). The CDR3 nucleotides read TGTGCCAGCAGCCTTAGCCCCTTGGCGGATACGCAGTATTTT. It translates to CASSLSPLADTQYF.

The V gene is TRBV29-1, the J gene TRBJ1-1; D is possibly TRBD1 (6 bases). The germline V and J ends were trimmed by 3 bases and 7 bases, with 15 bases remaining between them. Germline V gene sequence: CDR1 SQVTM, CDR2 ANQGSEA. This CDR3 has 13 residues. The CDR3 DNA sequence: TGCAGCGTTGATCTGTCGGGGGCAGGTGAAGCTTTCTTT. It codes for CSVDLSGAGEAFF.

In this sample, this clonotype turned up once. Here the CDR3 DNA reads TGTGCCAGCAGCCTCTGTGCAGACATCCCGGGACAGGCCCTTCCTACAGATACGCAGTATTTT. It yields the protein CASSLCADIPGQALPTDTQYF. The V and J genes are TRBV3-1 and TRBJ2-3, with 8 positions matching TRBD1. With V trimmed by 4 bases and J by 3 bases, 24 bases remained unmatched. The germline CDR1 and CDR2 sequences are LGHDT and YNNKEL (reference sequence). This CDR3 has 21 amino acids.

CDR3: CASSFRTGLDEQYF. The CDR3 nucleotides are TGTGCCAGCAGTTTTCGGACAGGCTTGGACGAGCAGTACTTC. V gene TRBV7-9 combines with J gene TRBJ2-7, with 7 bases aligning to TRBD1. Losses at the gene ends were 6 bases for V and 5 bases for J; bases not matched to a gene: 10. The CDR3 runs 14 residues. Germline-derived CDR1 and CDR2 are SEHNR and FQNEAQ (reference sequence).

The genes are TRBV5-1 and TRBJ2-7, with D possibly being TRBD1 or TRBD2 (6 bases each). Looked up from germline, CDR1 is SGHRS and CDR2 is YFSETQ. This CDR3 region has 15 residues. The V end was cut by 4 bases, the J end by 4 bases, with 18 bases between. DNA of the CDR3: TGCGCCAGCAGCAAACAGGGAGGCTCGGATTACGAGCAGTACTTC. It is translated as CASSKQGGSDYEQYF. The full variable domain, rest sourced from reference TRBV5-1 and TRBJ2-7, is KAGVTQTPRYLIKTRGQQVTLSCSPISGHRSVSWYQQTPGQGLQFLFEYFSETQRNKGNFPGRFSGRQFSNSRSEMNVSTLELGDSALYLCASSKQGGSDYEQYFGPGTRLTVT.

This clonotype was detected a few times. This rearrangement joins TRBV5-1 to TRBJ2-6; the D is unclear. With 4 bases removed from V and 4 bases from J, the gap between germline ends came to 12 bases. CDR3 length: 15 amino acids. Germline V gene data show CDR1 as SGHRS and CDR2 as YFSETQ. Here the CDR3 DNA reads TGCGCCAGCAGCGCAACATCGGACGGGGCCAACGTCCTGACTTTC. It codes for CASSATSDGANVLTF.

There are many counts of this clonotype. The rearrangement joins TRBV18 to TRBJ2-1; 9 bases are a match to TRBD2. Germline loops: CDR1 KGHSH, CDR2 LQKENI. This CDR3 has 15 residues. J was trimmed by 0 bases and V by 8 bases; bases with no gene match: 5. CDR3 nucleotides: TGTGCCAGCGACTCTAGCGGGACCTCCTACAATGAGCAGTTCTTC. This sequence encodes CASDSSGTSYNEQFF. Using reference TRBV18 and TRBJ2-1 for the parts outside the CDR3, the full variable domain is NAGVMQNPRHLVRRRGQEARLRCSPMKGHSHVYWYRQLPEEGLKFMVYLQKENIIDESGMPKERFSAEFPKEGPSILRIQQVVRGDSAAYFCASDSSGTSYNEQFFGPGTRLTVL.

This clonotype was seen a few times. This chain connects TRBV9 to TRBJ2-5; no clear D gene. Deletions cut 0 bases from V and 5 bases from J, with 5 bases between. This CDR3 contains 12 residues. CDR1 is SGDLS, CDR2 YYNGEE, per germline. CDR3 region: CASSVVDETQYF. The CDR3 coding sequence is TGTGCCAGCAGCGTAGTAGATGAGACCCAGTACTTC.